This is a list of T cell receptor beta chains from one sample in a study of T cell responses to AZD1222 COVID-19 vaccine. Sequencing used immunoSEQ multiplex PCR; TCRdb keeps in-frame clones, though not all of them. The sample lists about 100,000 clones; about nine tenths were seen once. The sample in question was peripheral blood, obtained on day 0 of AZD1222 vaccination. The receptors derive from an adult in good health. The CDR3 runs from the conserved cysteine through the conserved F or W. Each record gives: clone size, V gene, J gene, D gene, CDR3 DNA, CDR3 protein. D genes are given only for firm matches. Expanded clones get a size class; other rows say once, few or many, or leave the size out.

.,TRBV5-1,TRBJ1-1,TRBD1,TGCGCCAGCAGCTCCGGACAGGGGGAGTTGAGCACTGAAGCTTTCTTT,CASSSGQGELSTEAFF
.,TRBV21-1,TRBJ2-5,.,TGTGCCAGCAGCAAATTCTCTATGAGCGGGGTCCAAGAGACCCAGTACTTC,CASSKFSMSGVQETQYF
.,TRBV27,TRBJ2-3,.,TGTGCCAGCAGCTCTCCCTCCTATACGCAGTATTTT,CASSSPSYTQYF
.,TRBV6-5,TRBJ1-1,.,TGTGCCAGCAGTTACTCGAGACAGAGCGCTGAAGCTTTCTTT,CASSYSRQSAEAFF
once,TRBV5-1,TRBJ1-6,TRBD1,TGCGCCAGCAGCTTGCGGACAGGAGACTCCTATTCACCCCTCCACTTT,CASSLRTGDSYSPLHF
.,TRBV7-9,TRBJ2-1,.,TGTGCCAGCAGCCCCGTGGCTCCGCAGTTCTTC,CASSPVAPQFF
few,TRBV27,TRBJ1-1,TRBD1,TGTGCCAGCAGTTCTCGGACAGGGAACACTGAAGCTTTCTTT,CASSSRTGNTEAFF
.,TRBV28,TRBJ1-1,.,TGTGCCAGCAGTTTATTACAGCTCTCCGGCACTGAAGCTTTCTTT,CASSLLQLSGTEAFF
.,TRBV7-9,TRBJ1-3,.,TGTGCCAGCAGCTTAGCGGCGAACACCATATATTTT,CASSLAANTIYF
.,TRBV3-1/TRBV3-2,TRBJ2-1,TRBD2,TGTGCCAGCAGCCAACCGGGACTAGCGATCTACAATGAGCAGTTCTTC,CASSQPGLAIYNEQFF
.,TRBV11-2,TRBJ2-2,TRBD2,TGTGCCAGCAGCTCTGGGACTATGGTTATCGGGGAGCTGTTTTTT,CASSSGTMVIGELFF
.,TRBV7-9,TRBJ2-7,.,TGTGCCAGCAGCCCCGGCGCACTCCGGTCCTACGAGCAGTACTTC,CASSPGALRSYEQYF
.,TRBV7-8,TRBJ2-7,.,TGTGCCAGCAGCCCGGGACTCTACTCCTACGAGCAGTACTTC,CASSPGLYSYEQYF
.,TRBV2,TRBJ2-4,.,TGTGCCAGCGGATCCGTAGCCAAAAACATTCAGTACTTC,CASGSVAKNIQYF
.,TRBV7-8,TRBJ2-7,.,TGTGCCAGCAGCTTTTCCAACTACCGACGAGGTTCCTACGAGCAGTACTTC,CASSFSNYRRGSYEQYF
.,TRBV6-1,TRBJ1-4,.,TGTGCCAGCAGTGAACGCAGGGTCCGGGGTAATGAAAAACTGTTTTTT,CASSERRVRGNEKLFF
.,TRBV6-1,TRBJ2-7,.,TGTGCCAGCAGTGAAGGGACCCCCTACGAGCAGTACTTC,CASSEGTPYEQYF
.,TRBV3-1/TRBV3-2,TRBJ2-2,.,TGTGCCAGCAGCCAGAACATAGGGGGGCCCGGGGAGCTGTTTTTT,CASSQNIGGPGELFF
.,TRBV2,TRBJ2-4,.,TGTGCCAGCAAGACTGACCTTATAGCCAAAAACATTCAGTACTTC,CASKTDLIAKNIQYF
.,TRBV6-5,TRBJ1-1,.,TGTGCCAGCAGTTACGTGAGAGCCATGAACACTGAAGCTTTCTTT,CASSYVRAMNTEAFF
.,TRBV28,TRBJ1-5,TRBD1,TGTGCCAGCAGTCCGACAGGGGGTTGGATTCAGCCCCAGCATTTT,CASSPTGGWIQPQHF
.,TRBV6-5,TRBJ1-1,TRBD1,TGTGCCAGCAGTTACAGGGGGCCGGACACTGAAGCTTTCTTT,CASSYRGPDTEAFF
.,TRBV12-5,TRBJ2-1,.,TGTGCTAGTGGTTTTAATACCGATGAGCAGTTCTTC,CASGFNTDEQFF